The rows below give T cell receptor beta chains drawn from one sample of a study of response to subunit inactivated influenza vaccine. TCRdb re-called the RT-PCR reads with MiXCR, one entry per CDR3 protein. The data show a few hundred thousand distinct CDR3 sequences, with around 7.9% seen just once and around 13% held by the top ten. The sequenced sample was PBMCs from blood, obtained roughly 24 months after vaccination. The receptors come from a man between 50 and 69 years old who received an inactivated influenza vaccine. Both conserved end residues are part of each CDR3. The order of the fields is V gene, CDR3 length, J gene, CDR3 protein.

V: TRBV12-3/TRBV12-4; length: 14; J: TRBJ2-3; CDR3: CASTVRVQDGTQYF
V: TRBV25-1; length: 13; J: TRBJ2-7; CDR3: CASSEGGAYEQYF
V: TRBV7-9; length: 14; J: TRBJ2-3; CDR3: CASSLGQGVRTQYF
V: TRBV7-8; length: 14; J: TRBJ1-6; CDR3: CASSLVEGNSPLHF
V: TRBV29-1; length: 11; J: TRBJ2-7; CDR3: CSVGVGYEQYF
V: TRBV5-6; length: 12; J: TRBJ2-1; CDR3: CASSLRVGEQFF
V: TRBV7-3; length: 14; J: TRBJ1-1; CDR3: CASSPGHANTEAFF
V: TRBV7-2; length: 15; J: TRBJ2-4; CDR3: CASSQRQLAKNIQYF
V: TRBV24-1; length: 13; J: TRBJ1-2; CDR3: CATRGGGDYGYTF
V: TRBV10-3; length: 14; J: TRBJ1-2; CDR3: CAISESTGVDGYTF
V: TRBV29-1; length: 14; J: TRBJ2-5; CDR3: CSAVKSAGQETQYF
V: TRBV7-8; length: 13; J: TRBJ2-4; CDR3: CASSPGRGNIQYF
V: TRBV29-1; length: 17; J: TRBJ2-3; CDR3: CSVGVWGSGSIADTQYF
V: TRBV5-1; length: 20; J: TRBJ2-7; CDR3: CASSLRGRTSGRAVTYEQYF
V: TRBV11-2; length: 14; J: TRBJ2-3; CDR3: CASSFLPRADTQYF
V: TRBV4-1; length: 18; J: TRBJ2-3; CDR3: CASSQRGMTGGWSHTQYF
V: TRBV2; length: 14; J: TRBJ2-1; CDR3: CASSSGGAGSEQFF
V: TRBV7-2; length: 17; J: TRBJ2-1; CDR3: CASSLGGLAGAHNEQFF
V: TRBV29-1; length: 12; J: TRBJ2-5; CDR3: CSVASPVETQYF
V: TRBV4-3; length: 14; J: TRBJ1-4; CDR3: CASSQGQGGEKLFF
V: TRBV10-3; length: 16; J: TRBJ2-7; CDR3: CAISESGGTGRYEQYF
V: TRBV28; length: 16; J: TRBJ2-5; CDR3: CASSTPSRGSESTQYF
V: TRBV7-8; length: 14; J: TRBJ2-7; CDR3: CASSLGGHPYEQYF
V: TRBV30; length: 18; J: TRBJ2-1; CDR3: CAWSVLRDRWDSYNEQFF
V: TRBV28; length: 15; J: TRBJ1-1; CDR3: CASSLLSRPGTEAFF
V: TRBV12-3/TRBV12-4; length: 15; J: TRBJ2-1; CDR3: CAISNRGLMNNEQFF
V: TRBV20-1; length: 15; J: TRBJ1-4; CDR3: CSALQGAATNEKLFF
V: TRBV5-6; length: 14; J: TRBJ1-1; CDR3: CASSSGTGFIEAFF
V: TRBV7-2; length: 17; J: TRBJ2-3; CDR3: CASSLATTLAGGNTQYF
V: TRBV29-1; length: 15; J: TRBJ1-1; CDR3: CSVSAFRDRRPEAFF
V: TRBV5-5; length: 11; J: TRBJ1-2; CDR3: CASSGLKGYTF
V: TRBV5-1; length: 16; J: TRBJ2-2; CDR3: CASSSHLAGRTGELFF
V: TRBV4-3; length: 15; J: TRBJ1-4; CDR3: CASSQDRQTNEKLFF
V: TRBV20-1; length: 14; J: TRBJ1-2; CDR3: CSARPGPQGYGYTF
V: TRBV20-1; length: 12; J: TRBJ1-2; CDR3: CSAHQGNYGYTF
V: TRBV19; length: 13; J: TRBJ2-3; CDR3: CASSIASVDTQYF
V: TRBV20-1; length: 12; J: TRBJ2-5; CDR3: CSAIGSKETQYF
V: TRBV29-1; length: 14; J: TRBJ2-5; CDR3: CSATPRAGSETQYF
V: TRBV5-6; length: 18; J: TRBJ2-1; CDR3: CASSLDLMVSGRNNEQFF
V: TRBV3-1; length: 14; J: TRBJ2-1; CDR3: CASSQGSPTNEQFF
V: TRBV7-2; length: 15; J: TRBJ2-2; CDR3: CASSLVAANTGELFF
V: TRBV7-2; length: 16; J: TRBJ2-3; CDR3: CASSLTGLAGDNTQYF
V: TRBV4-3; length: 14; J: TRBJ1-2; CDR3: CASSQDGKGYGYTF
V: TRBV11-2; length: 14; J: TRBJ2-1; CDR3: CASSFADNYNEQFF
V: TRBV3-1; length: 14; J: TRBJ2-1; CDR3: CASSPIGRGNEQFF
V: TRBV6-4; length: 15; J: TRBJ2-7; CDR3: CASSEAGASPYEQYF
V: TRBV2; length: 15; J: TRBJ1-5; CDR3: CASRQGARSNQPQHF
V: TRBV12-3/TRBV12-4; length: 19; J: TRBJ2-5; CDR3: CASSLALIWGLAGEETQYF